The 5 T cell receptor beta chains reported below all come from one sample, sequenced in a study of regulatory T cells in long-lasting Graves disease. Time point of the sample: newly diagnosed GD, antithyroid drugs for less than 3 months. The TCR library was prepared using RNA isolated from PBMCs. Researchers made TCR beta libraries by using iRepertoire HTBI primers and running Arm-PCR on CDR3 regions. TCRdb re-called the multiplex PCR reads with MiXCR, one entry per CDR3 protein. The sample yields 500,000 or so distinct CDR3 sequences, 14% seen once. These data are also associated with another study on T cells in Graves' hyperthyroidism and ophthalmopathy.

The sample was peripheral blood mononuclear cells (PBMCs), taken at new diagnosis, from a patient treated with antithyroid drugs. The source is a woman between 45 and 65 years old with Graves disease.

A remark on this clonotype: It may be a read error: a sequence one base away is much more abundant. This rearrangement joins TRBV5-4 to TRBJ1-4, with D possibly TRBD1 on 5 matching bases. The CDR3 is made up of 12 amino acids. Germline values: CDR1 SGHNT, CDR2 YYREEE (reference sequence). DNA of the CDR3: TGTGCCAGCAGCCGACAGACCGAAAGACTGTTTTTT. It encodes CASSRQTERLFF.

This clonotype appeared many times. The chain joins TRBV5-1 to TRBJ2-3; 7 positions agree with TRBD2. The junction had 7 bases not matched to a gene; V was cut back by 0 bases and J by 0 bases. Germline assignment: CDR1 SGHRS and CDR2 YFSETQ. CDR3 length equals 17 residues. The CDR3 DNA is TGCGCCAGCAGCTTGGCCTCGCTAGCGGATAGCACAGATACGCAGTATTTT. Protein sequence: CASSLASLADSTDTQYF. Looking up the rest from reference TRBV5-1 and TRBJ2-3 gives the full variable domain: KAGVTQTPRYLIKTRGQQVTLSCSPISGHRSVSWYQQTPGQGLQFLFEYFSETQRNKGNFPGRFSGRQFSNSRSEMNVSTLELGDSALYLCASSLASLADSTDTQYFGPGTRLTVL.

This clonotype was seen at least ten times. One junction end disagrees with the germline gene, perhaps due to a read error. CDR3 residues: CASRPDSTIGDEQFF. CDR3 DNA: TGCGCCAGCAGACCCGACTCCACGATAGGGGATGAGCAGTTCTTC. The chain joins TRBV5-8 to TRBJ2-1; a weak D match, TRBD1 (5 bases). This CDR3 comprises 15 residues. Looked up from germline, CDR1 is SGHTS and CDR2 is YDEGEE.

The table lists this clonotype with a few counts. CDR3 sequence reads: CASSQDRGQGTHEQYF. The CDR3 DNA is TGTGCCAGCAGCCAAGATCGTGGACAGGGTACCCACGAGCAGTACTTC. The gene calls are TRBV3-1 and TRBJ2-7, with 8 bases lining up with TRBD1. CDR1 is LGHDT and CDR2 is YNNKEL in the germline V gene (reference sequence). CDR3 size: 16 residues. Trimming took 0 bases from V and 5 from J; bases not matched to a gene: 9.

This clonotype came up a few times. The gene calls are TRBV6-5 and TRBJ2-5; the D is unclear. Germline V gene data show CDR1 as MNHEY and CDR2 as SVGAGI. V was trimmed by 0 bases and J by 3 bases, leaving 11 bases between them. The CDR3 spans 15 residues. The CDR3 loop reads CASSYSGDPKETQYF. Here the CDR3 DNA reads TGTGCCAGCAGTTACTCTGGGGATCCCAAAGAGACCCAGTACTTC.